This TCR beta chain was obtained from a study of beta chain features in type 1 diabetes. Study-level background: Age and gender were similar between patients and healthy donors, as were cell yields.

Sequenced material consisted of expressed TCRB transcripts (all of the isolated RNA was reverse transcribed). The average read count of naive, central memory and regulatory T cell samples was about 3.57 million. Assay used: immunoSEQ multiplex PCR; TCRdb lists only in-frame clones, some missing. The repertoire consists of 130,000 to 150,000 clones, with 6.5% to 8.5% occurring once and the leading ten covering about 1.3%. This clone appeared many times. The specimen sequenced was central memory CD4+ T cells from blood. The sequence was collected from a woman in her 30s in good health.

The CDR3 region is CASSITGAREAFF. The CDR3 DNA sequence: TGTGCCAGCAGCATAACAGGGGCGCGGGAAGCTTTCTTT. The chain links TRBV7-2 to TRBJ1-1, with TRBD1 matching 7 bases. This CDR3 comprises 13 residues. The V and J ends lost 5 bases and 8 bases, in that order; junction bases with no gene match: 8. The germline CDR1 and CDR2 sequences are SGHTA and FQGNSA.